Below are 18 T cell receptor beta chains sequenced from a single sample in a study of CD8 T cells in Susac syndrome. Roughly 0.45 to 1 ug RNA was reverse transcribed with random hexamers. TCRdb re-called the immunoSEQ multiplex PCR reads with MiXCR, one entry per CDR3 protein. The repertoire includes fewer than 200,000 distinct CDR3 sequences, 85% to 95% of them detected once, and 0.1% sits in the top ten. The sample comprised CD4+ T cells from PBMCs. The receptors come from a human donor in good health.

J is TRBJ1-5 and V is TRBV5-3; TRBD1 matches at 11 bases. TRBV5-3 is placed among ORFs of uncertain function. V lost 4 bases, J lost 9 bases, and 9 bases stayed unmatched. This CDR3 comprises 15 residues. The CDR3 is CARSKGQGVIRPQHF. The DNA of the CDR3 is TGTGCCAGAAGCAAGGGACAGGGGGTCATCAGGCCCCAGCATTTT.

The genes are TRBV2 and TRBJ2-3, with D possibly being TRBD1 (6 bases). Trimming left V 10 bases short and J 3 bases short, with 8 bases between. The CDR3 is 11 residues long. The germline V gene encodes CDR1 SNHLY and CDR2 FYNNEI. The CDR3 sequence is CATGQTDTQYF. The DNA of the CDR3 is TGTGCCACCGGACAGACAGATACGCAGTATTTT.

This clonotype appeared a single time. The rearrangement joins TRBV29-1 to TRBJ1-1, with D perhaps matching TRBD1 (5 bases). The CDR3 consists of 14 residues. V was pared by 0 bases and J by 7 bases, with 15 bases between. Germline CDR1 SQVTM, CDR2 ANQGSEA. CDR3: CSVEDPAGRGEAFF. As DNA, the CDR3 is TGCAGCGTTGAAGATCCGGCCGGAAGGGGTGAAGCTTTCTTT.

The chain carries TRBV3-1 and TRBJ1-2; D gene unclear. Deletions cut 2 bases from V and 7 bases from J, with 17 bases between. This CDR3 has 15 residues. CDR1 is LGHDT and CDR2 is YNNKEL in the germline V gene (reference sequence). The CDR3: CASSQLLRDTLGYTF. The CDR3 region has the DNA TGTGCCAGCAGCCAACTTCTTCGGGATACCCTTGGCTACACCTTC. Variable domain in full (rest from reference TRBV3-1 and TRBJ1-2): DTAVSQTPKYLVTQMGNDKSIKCEQNLGHDTMYWYKQDSKKFLKIMFSYNNKELIINETVPNRFSPKSPDKAHLNLHINSLELGDSAVYFCASSQLLRDTLGYTFGSGTRLTVV.

The chain joins TRBV2 to TRBJ2-1, with unresolved D. Germline CDR1 is SNHLY and CDR2 is FYNNEI. The germline V and J ends were trimmed by 6 bases and 10 bases, with 10 bases remaining between them. The CDR3 totals 11 residues. This chain's CDR3 is CASRQGLEQFF. The CDR3, as DNA: TGTGCCAGCAGACAAGGGTTAGAGCAGTTCTTC.

The rearrangement joins TRBV5-1 to TRBJ2-3, with D unclear. The germline V gene has CDR1 SGHRS and CDR2 YFSETQ. This CDR3 comprises 14 residues. V was trimmed by 2 bases and J by 2 bases, leaving 9 bases between them. The CDR3 bases are TGCGCCAGCAGCTTCTACTCAACCACAGATACGCAGTATTTT. This sequence encodes CASSFYSTTDTQYF.

V usage is TRBV30 and J usage is TRBJ1-5; tentatively, D is TRBD1 (5 bases). Trimming shortened V by 3 bases and J by 6 bases, and 15 bases separated the two germline ends. Germline lookup yields CDR1 GTSNPN and CDR2 SVGIG (reference sequence). This CDR3 is 14 amino acids long. CDR3 DNA sequence: TGTGCCTGGAGCGAAGGGACGCCCGGTCAGCCCCAGCATTTT. This sequence encodes CAWSEGTPGQPQHF.

V is TRBV29-1 and J is TRBJ2-7, with D tentatively TRBD2 (6 bases). Germline loops: CDR1 SQVTM, CDR2 ANQGSEA. With 4 bases removed from V and 0 bases from J, the gap between germline ends came to 13 bases. The CDR3 sequence is 14 residues long. CDR3 region: CSVGAGLHSYEQYF. The DNA of the CDR3 is TGCAGCGTTGGAGCTGGACTACACTCCTACGAGCAGTACTTC.

The gene calls are TRBV4-2 and TRBJ2-3; D possibly corresponds to TRBD2 (6 bases). The CDR3 is 14 residues long. CDR1 and CDR2 (germline): LGHNA, YNFKEQ. V was cut by 1 base and J by 4 bases, with 9 bases left in between. CDR3 residues: CASSQAGGADTQYF. CDR3 nucleotide sequence: TGTGCCAGCAGCCAAGCTGGCGGGGCAGATACGCAGTATTTT.

V gene TRBV28 combines with J gene TRBJ2-7, with D hard to call. Deletions cut 5 bases from V and 2 bases from J, with 13 bases between. The CDR3 is made up of 14 amino acids. The germline gives CDR1 MDHEN, CDR2 SYDVKM. The CDR3, as DNA: TGTGCCAGCAGTCAGACCGGGCCTCCCTACGAGCAGTACTTC. Translating it yields CASSQTGPPYEQYF.

V and J are TRBV5-4 and TRBJ2-7; no reliable D call. This CDR3 contains 13 residues. V shed 4 bases and J shed 6 bases, with 14 bases lying between them. Germline V CDR1 and CDR2: SGHNT, YYREEE (reference sequence). CDR3 protein: CASSGSLSGEQYF. The DNA for the CDR3 is TGTGCCAGCAGCGGATCCTTGTCTGGCGAGCAGTACTTC.

The V gene is TRBV11-2, the J gene TRBJ2-7, with D perhaps TRBD2 (6 bases). Germline values: CDR1 SGHAT, CDR2 FQNNGV. The ends were cut back, 1 base at V and 1 base at J, with 11 bases in the middle. The CDR3 is made up of 15 amino acids. The CDR3, as DNA: TGTGCCAGCAGCTTAGGTACTAGCTTATCCTACGAGCAGTACTTC. Encoded protein: CASSLGTSLSYEQYF.

This clonotype was recorded once. The rearrangement uses TRBV20-1 and TRBJ1-5; D unresolved. Trimming pared 3 bases from V and 2 bases from J, leaving 8 bases between. The CDR3 is 13 amino acids. Germline CDR1 reads DFQATT; CDR2 reads SNEGSKA (reference sequence). The CDR3 nucleotides read TGCAGTGCTAGCAGCTACGGCAATCAGCCCCAGCATTTT. This translates into CSASSYGNQPQHF.

The CDR3 reads CASSQDQGRKPYQETQYF. The CDR3 nucleotides are TGTGCCAGCAGCCAAGATCAAGGGCGGAAACCGTACCAAGAGACCCAGTACTTC. The chain has TRBV3-1 and TRBJ2-5; unclear D gene. V lost 0 bases, J lost 0 bases, and 17 bases lay in between. The CDR3 is made up of 18 amino acids. Germline CDR1 is LGHDT and CDR2 is YNNKEL (reference sequence).

The genes are TRBV28 and TRBJ1-5, with D tentatively TRBD1 (6 bases). Germline V gives CDR1 MDHEN, CDR2 SYDVKM. Trimming left V 8 bases short and J 1 base short, with 15 bases between. The CDR3 consists of 15 residues. CDR3 region: CASSQYGGSNQPQHF. CDR3 bases: TGTGCCAGCTCACAATACGGGGGCAGCAATCAGCCCCAGCATTTT. The full variable domain, completed using reference TRBV28 and TRBJ1-5, is DVKVTQSSRYLVKRTGEKVFLECVQDMDHENMFWYRQDPGLGLRLIYFSYDVKMKEKGDIPEGYSVSREKKERFSLILESASTNQTSMYLCASSQYGGSNQPQHFGDGTRLSIL.

This clonotype appeared once. The chain employs TRBV5-1 and TRBJ1-2, with TRBD1 matching over 8 bases. Germline V gene sequence: CDR1 SGHRS, CDR2 YFSETQ. The CDR3 has 16 residues. V lost 3 bases to trimming and J lost 3 bases; unmatched junction nucleotides: 10. For the CDR3, the DNA is TGCGCCAGCAGCTCCGCTCAGGGGGCACAACACTATGGCTACACCTTC. Residues: CASSSAQGAQHYGYTF. The entire variable domain, with the rest obtained from reference TRBV5-1 and TRBJ1-2, is as follows: KAGVTQTPRYLIKTRGQQVTLSCSPISGHRSVSWYQQTPGQGLQFLFEYFSETQRNKGNFPGRFSGRQFSNSRSEMNVSTLELGDSALYLCASSSAQGAQHYGYTFGSGTRLTVV.

The chain recombines TRBV29-1 with TRBJ2-7; D could derive from TRBD1 or TRBD2 (5 bases each). Germline assignment: CDR1 SQVTM and CDR2 ANQGSEA. V lost 2 bases to trimming and J lost 5 bases, with 10 bases between them. This CDR3 comprises 12 residues. CDR3 residues: CSVEPQGDEQYF. For the CDR3, the DNA is TGCAGCGTTGAACCGCAGGGAGACGAGCAGTACTTC.

This chain connects TRBV27 to TRBJ1-1; D possibly corresponds to TRBD1 (5 bases). This CDR3 is built from 13 residues. Germline V lookup: CDR1 MNHEY, CDR2 SMNVEV (reference sequence). Trimming stripped 5 bases from V and 5 bases from J, with 12 bases between. The CDR3 sequence: CASSPWGGTEAFF. In nucleotides, the CDR3 is TGTGCCAGCAGTCCCTGGGGGGGAACTGAAGCTTTCTTT.